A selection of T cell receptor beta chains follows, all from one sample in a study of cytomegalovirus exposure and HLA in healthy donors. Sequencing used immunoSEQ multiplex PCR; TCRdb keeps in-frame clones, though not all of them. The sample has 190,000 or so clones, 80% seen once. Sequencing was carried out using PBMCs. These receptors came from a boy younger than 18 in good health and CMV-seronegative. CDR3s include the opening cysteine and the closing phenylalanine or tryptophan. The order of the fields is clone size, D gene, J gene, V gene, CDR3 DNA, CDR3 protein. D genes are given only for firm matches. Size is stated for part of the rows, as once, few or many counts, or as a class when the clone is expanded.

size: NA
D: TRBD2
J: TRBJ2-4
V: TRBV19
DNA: TGTGCCAGTAGTAACGGCGGGAGGGCCGGAAACATTCAGTACTTC
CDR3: CASSNGGRAGNIQYF

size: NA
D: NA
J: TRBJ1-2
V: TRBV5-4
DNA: TGTGCCAGCAGCAAAGGGGAGGGGTTCCCTGGCTACACCTTC
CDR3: CASSKGEGFPGYTF

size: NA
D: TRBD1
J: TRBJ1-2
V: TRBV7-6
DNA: TGTGCCAGCAGCGCCCGAGGGACAGGGCTTTCGCCGCTTGGCTACACCTTC
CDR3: CASSARGTGLSPLGYTF

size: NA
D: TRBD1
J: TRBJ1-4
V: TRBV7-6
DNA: TGTGCCAGCAGCTTACAGGGGGCAGGAAAAAAACTGTTTTTT
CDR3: CASSLQGAGKKLFF

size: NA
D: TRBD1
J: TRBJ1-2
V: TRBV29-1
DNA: TGCAGCGTTGACGTTACAGGGGCGGCTGGCTACACCTTC
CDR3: CSVDVTGAAGYTF

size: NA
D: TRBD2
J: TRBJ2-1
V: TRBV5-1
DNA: TGCGCCAGCAGCTTGGGGGGACTAGTCCCACGGCAGTTCTTC
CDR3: CASSLGGLVPRQFF

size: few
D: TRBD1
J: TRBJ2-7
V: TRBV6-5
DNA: TGTGCCAGCAGCCCTGACAGGGGGCGACTCTACGAGCAGTACTTC
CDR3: CASSPDRGRLYEQYF

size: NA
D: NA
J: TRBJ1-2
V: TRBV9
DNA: TGTGCCAGCAGCGCCCAGAACTATGGCTACACCTTC
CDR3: CASSAQNYGYTF

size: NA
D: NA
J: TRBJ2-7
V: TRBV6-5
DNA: TGTGCCAGCAGTTACGGCTATGGGGGGGCATACGAGCAGTACTTC
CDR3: CASSYGYGGAYEQYF

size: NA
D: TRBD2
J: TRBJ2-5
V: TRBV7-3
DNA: TGTGCCAGCAGCTTAAAGCGGGGGGGACAAGAGACCCAGTACTTC
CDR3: CASSLKRGGQETQYF

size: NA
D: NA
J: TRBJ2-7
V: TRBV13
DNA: TGTGCCAGCAGCTTACGCAGCTCCTACGAGCAGTACTTC
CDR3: CASSLRSSYEQYF

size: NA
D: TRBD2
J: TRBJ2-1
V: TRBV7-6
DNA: TGTGCCAGCAGGACTAGCGGGGGCTTCATCAATGAGCAGTTCTTC
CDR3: CASRTSGGFINEQFF

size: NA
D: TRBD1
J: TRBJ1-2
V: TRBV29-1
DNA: TGCAGCGTTCCGACAGGGGAATTCGACTATGGCTACACCTTC
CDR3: CSVPTGEFDYGYTF

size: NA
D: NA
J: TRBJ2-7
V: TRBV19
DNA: TGTGCCAGCCGACCTCAGACAGACTCCTACGAGCAGTACTTC
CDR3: CASRPQTDSYEQYF

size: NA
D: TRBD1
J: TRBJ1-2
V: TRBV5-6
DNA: TGTGCCAGCAGCTTCTGGACAGGGGAAGATGATGGCTACACCTTC
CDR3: CASSFWTGEDDGYTF

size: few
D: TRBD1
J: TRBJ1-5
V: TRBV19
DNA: TGTGCCAGTAGTCTGGACAGGGGATGGCAGCCCCAGCATTTT
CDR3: CASSLDRGWQPQHF

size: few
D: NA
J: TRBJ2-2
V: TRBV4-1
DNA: TGCGCCAGCAGCCAAGCGGACTCAACCGGGGAGCTGTTTTTT
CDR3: CASSQADSTGELFF

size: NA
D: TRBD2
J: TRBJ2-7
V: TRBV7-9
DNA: TGTGCCAGCAGCCGGGGGGGGACCTCCTACGAGCAGTACTTC
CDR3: CASSRGGTSYEQYF

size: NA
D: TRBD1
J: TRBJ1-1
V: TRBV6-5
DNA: TGTGCCAGCAGCGACAGGGACTCAGCTGAAGCTTTCTTT
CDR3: CASSDRDSAEAFF

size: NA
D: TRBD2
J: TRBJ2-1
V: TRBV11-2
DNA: TGTGCCAGCACGCTCGGCATGGCTAGCGGGAGCTCCTACAATGAGCAGTTCTTC
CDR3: CASTLGMASGSSYNEQFF

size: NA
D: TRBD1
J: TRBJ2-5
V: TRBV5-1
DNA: TGCGCCAGCAGCTTGGAAGGGACAGGGGTAGGAGAGACCCAGTACTTC
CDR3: CASSLEGTGVGETQYF

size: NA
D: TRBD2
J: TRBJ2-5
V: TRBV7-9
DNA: TGTGCCAGCAGCTTAGATGGTGTAGGACTAGCCCTGAAGACCCAGTACTTC
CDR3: CASSLDGVGLALKTQYF

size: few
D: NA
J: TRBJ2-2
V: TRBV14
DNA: TGTGCCAGCAGCCAAATCTCGGCAGGGAACACCGGGGAGCTGTTTTTT
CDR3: CASSQISAGNTGELFF

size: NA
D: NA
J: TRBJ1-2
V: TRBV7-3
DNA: TGTGCCAGCAGCCCAACAATGAACTATGGCTACACCTTC
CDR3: CASSPTMNYGYTF

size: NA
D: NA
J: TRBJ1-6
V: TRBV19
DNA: TGTGCCAGTAGTATAAAGGGCAGGGGTTCACCCCTCCACTTT
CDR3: CASSIKGRGSPLHF

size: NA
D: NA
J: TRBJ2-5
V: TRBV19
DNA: TGTGCCAGTAGTGCCTCACAGGGAACCCAGTACTTC
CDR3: CASSASQGTQYF

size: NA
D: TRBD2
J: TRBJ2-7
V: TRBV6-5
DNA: TGTGCCAGCAGTCCCGGGAGGGAGCAGTACTTC
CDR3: CASSPGREQYF